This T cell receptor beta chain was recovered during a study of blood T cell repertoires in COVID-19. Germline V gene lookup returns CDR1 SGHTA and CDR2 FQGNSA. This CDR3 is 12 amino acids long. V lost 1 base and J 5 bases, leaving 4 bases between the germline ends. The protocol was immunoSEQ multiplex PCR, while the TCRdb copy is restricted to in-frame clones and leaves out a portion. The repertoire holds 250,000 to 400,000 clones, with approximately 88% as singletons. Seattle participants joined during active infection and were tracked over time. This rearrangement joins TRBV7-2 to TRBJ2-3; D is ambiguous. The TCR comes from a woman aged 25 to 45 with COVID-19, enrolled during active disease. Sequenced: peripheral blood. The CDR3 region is CASSLGLDTQYF. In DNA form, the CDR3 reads TGTGCCAGCAGCTTAGGACTAGATACGCAGTATTTT. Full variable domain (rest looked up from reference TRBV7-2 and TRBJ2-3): GAGVSQSPSNKVTEKGKDVELRCDPISGHTALYWYRQSLGQGLEFLIYFQGNSAPDKSGLPSDRFSAERTGGSVSTLTIQRTQQEDSAVYLCASSLGLDTQYFGPGTRLTVL.